Following are 18 T cell receptor beta chains from one sample sequenced in a study of T cells in Graves' hyperthyroidism and ophthalmopathy. Authors of the study amplified TCR beta CDR3 regions from RNA transcripts. With the HTBI primer set, the TCR CDR3 went through a first round of RT-PCR. TCRdb recomputed calls from the multiplex PCR reads with MiXCR, one row per CDR3 protein. The sample consists of about 480,000 distinct CDR3 sequences, around 14% of them appearing once. What was sequenced was blood. These receptor sequences come from a woman between 18 and 30 years old with Graves' hyperthyroidism.

This clonotype was seen many times. The CDR3 nucleotides read TGTGCCAGCAGCCAAGATCAGGGACTAGCGGGACCTTACAATGAGCAGTTCTTC. Residues: CASSQDQGLAGPYNEQFF. V and J are TRBV14 and TRBJ2-1; 13 bases agree with TRBD2. Losses at the gene ends were 0 bases for V and 4 bases for J; bases not matched to a gene: 6. The CDR3 runs to 18 residues. Germline V gene lookup returns CDR1 SGHDN and CDR2 FVKESK.

This clonotype has just a few counts. V gene TRBV19 combines with J gene TRBJ1-5; no reliable D call. The length of the CDR3 is 18 residues. CDR1 LNHDA and CDR2 SQIVND come from the germline V gene (reference sequence). Trimming removed 3 bases at V and 1 base at J, with 19 bases between. As DNA, the CDR3 is TGTGCCAGTAGTATGAGGTCGGGCCTACGAGGGAGCAATCAGCCCCAGCATTTT. Its translation: CASSMRSGLRGSNQPQHF.

The V gene is TRBV12-3 or TRBV12-4, the J gene TRBJ2-1; the D gene could be TRBD1 or TRBD2 (5 bases each). The ends were cut back, 6 bases at V and 9 bases at J, with 18 bases in the middle. The CDR3 spans 14 residues. Written as DNA, the CDR3 is TGTGCCAGCAGCACCCGGGACGGGGTCGGTGAGCAGTTCTTC. It encodes CASSTRDGVGEQFF.

This clonotype was picked up many times. This rearrangement joins TRBV7-2 to TRBJ2-1; 13 positions agree with TRBD2. Germline assignment: CDR1 SGHTA and CDR2 FQGNSA. V shed 4 bases and J 5 bases; nucleotides not matched to a gene: 5. There are 16 residues in the CDR3. DNA of the CDR3: TGTGCCAGCAGCTCGACTAGCGGGAGGCCCCACAATGAGCAGTTCTTC. Translated: CASSSTSGRPHNEQFF.

V gene TRBV5-1 combines with J gene TRBJ2-7, with 16 bases lining up with TRBD2. CDR1 and CDR2 from the germline V gene are SGHRS and YFSETQ. V was clipped by 4 bases and J by 2 bases; unmatched bases: 3. The CDR3 consists of 16 residues. The CDR3 nucleotides are TGCGCCAGCAGCCCAGGGACTAGCGGGAGGGCCTACGAGCAGTACGTC. Amino acids: CASSPGTSGRAYEQYV.

V is TRBV30 and J is TRBJ1-2, with D unresolved. V lost 0 bases, J lost 5 bases, and 10 bases lay in between. The germline V gene encodes CDR1 GTSNPN and CDR2 SVGIG (reference sequence). This CDR3 has 13 amino acids. CDR3: CAWSVDTLYGYTF. The CDR3, as DNA: TGTGCCTGGAGTGTAGACACCTTGTATGGCTACACCTTC.

This chain links TRBV19 with TRBJ1-5; D perhaps matches TRBD1 (6 bases). V lost 8 bases, J lost 5 bases, and 10 bases lay in between. CDR3 size: 12 residues. Germline V gene data show CDR1 as LNHDA and CDR2 as SQIVND (reference sequence). CDR3 sequence reads: CASSDSHQPQHF. CDR3 in DNA: TGTGCCAGTTCGGACAGTCATCAGCCCCAGCATTTT. Filled out from reference TRBV19 and TRBJ1-5, the complete variable domain reads DGGITQSPKYLFRKEGQNVTLSCEQNLNHDAMYWYRQDPGQGLRLIYYSQIVNDFQKGDIAEGYSVSREKKESFPLTVTSAQKNPTAFYLCASSDSHQPQHFGDGTRLSIL.

The J gene is TRBJ2-1, the V gene TRBV20-1; D could derive from TRBD1 or TRBD2 (5 bases each). Germline V gene lookup returns CDR1 DFQATT and CDR2 SNEGSKA (reference sequence). Trimming pared 3 bases from V and 4 bases from J, leaving 13 bases between. The CDR3 length is 14 residues. Here the CDR3 DNA reads TGCAGTGCTAGGGGGGTTAGTCTGTACAATGAGCAGTTCTTC. Protein product: CSARGVSLYNEQFF.

This clonotype was observed many times. This chain links TRBV7-9 with TRBJ1-2; perhaps TRBD1 as D (6 bases). This CDR3 spans 12 amino acids. From germline, CDR1 is SEHNR and CDR2 FQNEAQ (reference sequence). The V gene lost 5 bases and the J gene lost 5 bases, with 9 bases spanning the gap. CDR3 in amino acids: CASSAGQYGYTF. The CDR3 DNA follows: TGTGCCAGCAGCGCCGGACAGTATGGCTACACCTTC.

CDR3 sequence reads: CSGEPTGSSYEQYF. The CDR3 DNA reads TGCAGCGGGGAACCAACCGGGTCCTCTTACGAGCAGTACTTC. The chain combines TRBV20-1 with TRBJ2-7; TRBD2 might be the D (5 bases). The CDR3 covers 14 residues. CDR1 is DFQATT and CDR2 is SNEGSKA in the germline V gene (reference sequence).

In this sample, this clonotype turned up many times. The chain joins TRBV6-5 to TRBJ1-2; unclear D gene. The V gene's germline CDR1 is MNHEY and CDR2 SVGAGI. With 0 bases removed from V and 8 bases from J, the gap between germline ends came to 10 bases. The CDR3 is 13 amino acids. In DNA, the CDR3 is TGTGCCAGCAGTTACTCCTCGGTCGAGGGCTACACCTTC. Translating gives CASSYSSVEGYTF.

This clonotype came up many times. This chain links TRBV24-1 with TRBJ1-1; a possible D gene is TRBD1 (5 bases). V was clipped by 4 bases and J by 3 bases, with 11 bases between them. CDR1 and CDR2 from the germline V gene are KGHDR and SFDVKD. The CDR3 totals 14 residues. The CDR3 loop reads CATSEDGGDTEAFF. The CDR3 DNA follows: TGTGCCACCAGTGAGGACGGGGGAGACACTGAAGCTTTCTTT.

This clonotype was found many times. The chain joins TRBV12-3 or TRBV12-4 to TRBJ2-3, with 14 bases matching TRBD2. The V gene end was trimmed by 6 bases and the J gene end by 3 bases; junction bases not matched to a gene: 8. CDR3 length equals 17 residues. CDR3 loop: CASRGTSGSRRTDTQYF. In DNA, the CDR3 is TGTGCCAGCAGAGGGACTAGCGGGAGTAGGAGAACAGATACGCAGTATTTT.

This clonotype occurred many times. The rearrangement joins TRBV27 to TRBJ1-4; no clear D gene. The CDR3 length is 16 residues. The V end was cut by 5 bases, the J end by 3 bases, with 16 bases between. Germline lookup yields CDR1 MNHEY and CDR2 SMNVEV (reference sequence). As DNA, the CDR3 is TGTGCCAGCAGTAAGACCCGGGCAGCACCTAATGAAAAACTGTTTTTT. This codes for CASSKTRAAPNEKLFF.

This clonotype was detected many times. The rearrangement links TRBV2 to TRBJ1-5, with 7 bases matching TRBD1. Germline-derived CDR1 and CDR2 are SNHLY and FYNNEI. The V segment lost 2 bases and the J segment 1 base; nucleotides outside the gene matches: 2. The CDR3 totals 15 residues. The CDR3 region has the DNA TGTGCCAGCAGTGAAAAGGGGGCGAGCAATCAGCCCCAGCATTTT. Encoded protein: CASSEKGASNQPQHF. The whole variable domain, remainder taken from reference TRBV2 and TRBJ1-5, is EPEVTQTPSHQVTQMGQEVILRCVPISNHLYFYWYRQILGQKVEFLVSFYNNEISEKSEIFDDQFSVERPDGSNFTLKIRSTKLEDSAMYFCASSEKGASNQPQHFGDGTRLSIL.

This clonotype appeared many times. CDR3: CASGLMTAFALAKNIQYF. The CDR3 DNA sequence: TGTGCTAGTGGTTTGATGACAGCATTCGCCCTAGCCAAAAACATTCAGTACTTC. The chain uses TRBV12-5 and TRBJ2-4; TRBD1 is a possible D gene (5 bases). Germline loops: CDR1 LGHNT, CDR2 FRNRAP. Between the trimmed V and J ends, which lost 2 bases and 0 bases, there was a span of 17 bases. The length of the CDR3 is 18 residues.

In its sample, this clonotype was seen a few times. The V call is TRBV7-3, the J call TRBJ2-5, with 7 positions matching TRBD1. CDR3 length: 17 residues. In germline, CDR1 is SGHTA, CDR2 FQGTGA. V dropped 5 bases and J dropped 4; count of bases not matched to a gene: 16. CDR3 in amino acids: CASSPPRGSAGGETQYF. CDR3 DNA sequence: TGTGCCAGCAGCCCACCTCGGGGTAGCGCAGGGGGAGAGACCCAGTACTTC. Complete variable domain (other parts from reference TRBV7-3 and TRBJ2-5): GAGVSQTPSNKVTEKGKYVELRCDPISGHTALYWYRQSLGQGPEFLIYFQGTGAADDSGLPNDRFFAVRPEGSVSTLKIQRTERGDSAVYLCASSPPRGSAGGETQYFGPGTRLLVL.

This clonotype was recorded many times. The J gene is TRBJ2-7, the V gene TRBV7-9; D gene ambiguous. The V end was cut by 5 bases, the J end by 0 bases, with 5 bases between. The CDR3 totals 12 residues. CDR1 SEHNR and CDR2 FQNEAQ come from the germline V gene (reference sequence). In DNA form, the CDR3 reads TGTGCCAGCAGCCCCAGCTCCTACGAGCAGTACGTC. Translated, it gives CASSPSSYEQYV.